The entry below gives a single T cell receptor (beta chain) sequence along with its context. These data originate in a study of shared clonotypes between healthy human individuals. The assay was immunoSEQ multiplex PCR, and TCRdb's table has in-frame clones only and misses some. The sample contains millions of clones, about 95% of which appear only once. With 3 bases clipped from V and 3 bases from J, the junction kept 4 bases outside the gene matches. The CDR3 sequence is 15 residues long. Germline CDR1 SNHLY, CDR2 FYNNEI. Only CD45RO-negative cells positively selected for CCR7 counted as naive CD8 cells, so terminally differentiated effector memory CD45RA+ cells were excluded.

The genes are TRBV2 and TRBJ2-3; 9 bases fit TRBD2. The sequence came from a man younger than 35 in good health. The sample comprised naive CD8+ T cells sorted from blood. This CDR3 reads CASSEPSGETDTQYF. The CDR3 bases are TGTGCCAGCAGTGAGCCTAGCGGGGAGACAGATACGCAGTATTTT.